The next 9 T cell receptor beta chains were all read from a single sample in a study of T-cell memory formation after mild COVID-19. Via MiXCR, TCRdb re-called the 5' RACE reads, giving one row per CDR3 protein. The sample shows approximately 400,000 distinct CDR3 sequences, 20% to 30% of them seen only once. Sequenced input: PBMCs or a T cell subset sorted from them (not recorded which). Receptors were obtained from an adult woman who had mild COVID-19 (a few samples of this study predate the infection). Cell type and time point are not known.

The V call is TRBV5-5, the J call TRBJ2-2; D not resolved. The V gene's germline CDR1 is SGHKS and CDR2 YYEKEE (reference sequence). The CDR3 is 15 amino acids. Trimming took off 5 bases at V and 5 bases at J, with 16 bases between the two ends. CDR3 loop: CASRDRPGGTGELFF. In nucleotides, the CDR3 is TGTGCCAGCAGAGACCGCCCGGGCGGTACCGGGGAGCTGTTTTTT.

The V and J genes are TRBV12-3 or TRBV12-4 and TRBJ1-6, with a weak D call TRBD1 (6 bases). The CDR3 covers 14 residues. With 2 bases removed from V and 5 bases from J, the gap between germline ends came to 7 bases. DNA for the CDR3: TGTGCCAGCAGTTTATACAGGGATAATTCACCCCTCCACTTT. Encoded protein: CASSLYRDNSPLHF.

In this sample, this clonotype turned up a few times. V gene TRBV12-3 or TRBV12-4 combines with J gene TRBJ1-1; D possibly corresponds to TRBD1 (5 bases). V dropped 7 bases and J dropped 1 base, with 19 bases sitting between them. CDR3 length equals 16 residues. CDR3 sequence reads: CASIRHGRDPNTEAFF. The CDR3 region has the DNA TGTGCCAGCATCCGACACGGACGGGACCCGAACACTGAAGCTTTCTTT.

The rearrangement links TRBV6-5 to TRBJ1-1; 10 nucleotides match TRBD1. This CDR3 is 16 amino acids long. The V and J ends lost 0 bases and 5 bases, in that order; junction bases with no gene match: 6. Germline CDR1 is MNHEY and CDR2 is SVGAGI. The CDR3 DNA reads TGTGCCAGCAGTTACTCCCCGACAGGGGGCCGGACTGAAGCTTTCTTT. It yields the protein CASSYSPTGGRTEAFF.

This clonotype was observed a handful of times. J is TRBJ2-1 and V is TRBV20-1, with D perhaps matching TRBD1 (6 bases). Germline lookup yields CDR1 DFQATT and CDR2 SNEGSKA (reference sequence). With 5 bases removed from V and 10 bases from J, the gap between germline ends came to 24 bases. CDR3 length: 15 amino acids. The CDR3 protein is CSAVYPGHVEHEQFF. The CDR3 DNA is TGCAGTGCTGTCTATCCGGGACATGTAGAACACGAGCAGTTCTTC.

V usage is TRBV3-1 and J usage is TRBJ2-1; the D is unclear. V lost 4 bases and J lost 7, with 14 bases in between. This CDR3 comprises 14 residues. Germline V gene sequence: CDR1 LGHDT, CDR2 YNNKEL (reference sequence). The CDR3 is CASSPLHGGNEQFF. CDR3 nucleotide sequence: TGTGCCAGCAGCCCTCTCCACGGTGGGAATGAGCAGTTCTTC.

This clonotype was detected a few times. V is TRBV5-1 and J is TRBJ1-2; D is ambiguous. This CDR3 has 15 residues. From germline, CDR1 is SGHRS and CDR2 YFSETQ. The V end was cut by 0 bases, the J end by 0 bases, with 9 bases between. CDR3 sequence (DNA): TGCGCCAGCAGCTTGGACGGAACAGCTAACTATGGCTACACCTTC. Amino acids: CASSLDGTANYGYTF.

This clonotype was detected a few times. The genes are TRBV24-1 and TRBJ2-2, with 9 nucleotides matching TRBD1. V lost 3 bases, J lost 6 bases, and 10 bases stayed unmatched. CDR1 is KGHDR and CDR2 is SFDVKD in the germline V gene. The CDR3 loop spans 17 amino acids. CDR3 sequence (DNA): TGTGCCACCAGTGATCCCCCGGGACAGGGCTTTGCCGGGGAGCTGTTTTTT. Encoded protein: CATSDPPGQGFAGELFF.

This clonotype appeared a few times. The chain uses TRBV12-3 or TRBV12-4 and TRBJ2-7; no definite D call. The CDR3 is 14 amino acids. Between the trimmed V and J ends, which lost 4 bases and 3 bases, there was a span of 13 bases. This CDR3 is CASSWRVGHYEQYF. The CDR3 region has the DNA TGTGCCAGCAGTTGGAGAGTGGGCCACTACGAGCAGTACTTC.